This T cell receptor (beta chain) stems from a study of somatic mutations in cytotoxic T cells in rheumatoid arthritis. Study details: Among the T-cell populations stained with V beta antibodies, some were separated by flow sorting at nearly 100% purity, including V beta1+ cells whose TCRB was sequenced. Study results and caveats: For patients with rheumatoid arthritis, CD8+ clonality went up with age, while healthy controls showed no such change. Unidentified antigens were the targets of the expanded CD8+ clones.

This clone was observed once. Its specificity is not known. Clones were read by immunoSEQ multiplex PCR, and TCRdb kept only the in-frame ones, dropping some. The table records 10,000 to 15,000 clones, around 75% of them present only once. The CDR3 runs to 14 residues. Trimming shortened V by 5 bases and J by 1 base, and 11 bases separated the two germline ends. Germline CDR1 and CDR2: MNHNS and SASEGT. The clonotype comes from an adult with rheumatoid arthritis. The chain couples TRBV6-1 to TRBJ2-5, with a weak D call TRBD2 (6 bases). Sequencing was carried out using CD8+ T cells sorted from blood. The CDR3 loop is CASSISGGQETQYF. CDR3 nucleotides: TGTGCCAGCAGTATTTCCGGGGGCCAAGAGACCCAGTACTTC.